A single sample gave rise to the 26 T cell receptor beta chains below, sequenced in a study of blood T cells in healthy people across ages. Primed by a sample-barcoded 5' primer and a J-beta primer mix, a second PCR proceeded for about 7 to 12 cycles. TCRdb re-derived calls from the 5' RACE reads in MiXCR, one entry per CDR3 protein. The sample has some 1.7 million distinct CDR3 sequences; about 30% are singletons. Sequenced: blood. The receptors originated from a woman in her thirties in good health.

This clonotype was detected a few times. J is TRBJ2-7 and V is TRBV6-5; 9 bases line up with TRBD1. The V gene's germline CDR1 is MNHEY and CDR2 SVGAGI. The CDR3 totals 15 residues. The junction had 11 bases not matched to a gene; V was cut back by 6 bases and J by 5 bases. CDR3 in DNA: TGTGCCAGCAGCCCGACCGGGACAGGGTCCAACGAGCAGTACTTC. Amino acid sequence: CASSPTGTGSNEQYF.

This clonotype has a handful of counts. This could be a read error, since a much larger clone is one nucleotide away. The V and J genes are TRBV6-6 and TRBJ2-7; weak D call: TRBD1 (6 bases). Germline assignment: CDR1 MNHNY and CDR2 SVGAGI (reference sequence). The CDR3 sequence is 14 residues long. Trimming pared 5 bases from V and 5 bases from J, leaving 16 bases between. The CDR3 DNA follows: TGTGCCAGCAGTCTACTCTCTACAGGGAACGAGCAGTACTTC. Protein product: CASSLLSTGNEQYF.

Details on this clonotype: A junction end diverges from the germline sequence, so it may reflect a read error. The genes are TRBV9 and TRBJ2-7; 10 positions match TRBD1. CDR3 length: 16 amino acids. CDR1 and CDR2 from the germline V gene are SGDLS and YYNGEE. This CDR3 reads CACSARSGQGPYEQYF. CDR3 in DNA: TGTGCCTGCAGCGCTCGATCGGGACAGGGGCCTTACGAGCAGTACTTC. The full variable domain, rest sourced from reference TRBV9 and TRBJ2-7, is DSGVTQTPKHLITATGQRVTLRCSPRSGDLSVYWYQQSLDQGLQFLIQYYNGEERAKGNILERFSAQQFPDLHSELNLSSLELGDSALYFCACSARSGQGPYEQYFGPGTRLTVT.

This clonotype was counted a few times. The rearrangement links TRBV28 to TRBJ1-5; 8 bases agree with TRBD1. Trimming at V came to 7 bases and at J to 0 bases, leaving 14 bases not matched to a gene. The CDR3 contains 18 residues. CDR1 and CDR2 from the germline V gene are MDHEN and SYDVKM. The CDR3 loop reads CASIKAQGASYSNQPQHF. The CDR3 DNA is TGTGCCAGCATTAAGGCCCAGGGGGCGTCCTATAGCAATCAGCCCCAGCATTTT.

This clonotype was detected a few times. The chain combines TRBV20-1 with TRBJ1-6; D is unclear. V was pared by 3 bases and J by 7 bases, with 13 bases between. The CDR3 runs to 14 residues. Germline V gene data show CDR1 as DFQATT and CDR2 as SNEGSKA (reference sequence). The CDR3 region has the DNA TGCAGTGCTAGTATTTCCACACAGAATTCACCCCTCCACTTT. Protein sequence: CSASISTQNSPLHF.

This clonotype was observed a handful of times. This sequence joins TRBV29-1 and TRBJ2-7, with a tentative D call TRBD1 (6 bases). This CDR3 has 14 residues. From germline, CDR1 is SQVTM and CDR2 ANQGSEA. Trimming pared 6 bases from V and 4 bases from J, leaving 19 bases between. The CDR3 DNA reads TGCAGCGTCGTGATCAGGGGAGCGATGTACGAGCAGTACTTC. This translates into CSVVIRGAMYEQYF.

The CDR3 DNA reads as TGTGCCAGCATCAGGGCGGCGACAAGGGACTATGGCTACACCTTC. Amino acid sequence: CASIRAATRDYGYTF. V is TRBV7-9 and J is TRBJ1-2, with D perhaps matching TRBD1 (5 bases). Deletions cut 7 bases from V and 3 bases from J, with 18 bases between. The CDR3 is 15 residues long. Germline CDR1 reads SEHNR; CDR2 reads FQNEAQ (reference sequence).

This clonotype was observed a few times. The chain joins TRBV7-2 to TRBJ2-7; 8 bases map to TRBD1. Germline V CDR1 and CDR2: SGHTA, FQGNSA. The CDR3 extends over 15 amino acids. With 3 bases clipped from V and 0 bases from J, the junction kept 4 bases outside the gene matches. The CDR3: CASSFPTGDSYEQYF. CDR3 bases: TGTGCCAGCAGCTTTCCGACAGGGGACTCCTACGAGCAGTACTTC.

This CDR3 reads CASSLLRFSGEETQYF. The CDR3 bases are TGTGCCAGCAGTTTGTTAAGGTTCTCCGGGGAAGAGACCCAGTACTTC. The chain combines TRBV12-3 or TRBV12-4 with TRBJ2-5, with D maybe TRBD2 (5 bases). This CDR3 comprises 16 residues. Between the trimmed V and J ends, which lost 3 bases and 3 bases, there was a span of 17 bases.

The chain uses TRBV14 and TRBJ2-7; D not resolved. V lost 1 base and J 7 bases, leaving 11 bases between the germline ends. Germline V CDR1 and CDR2: SGHDN, FVKESK. The CDR3 has 13 residues. CDR3 sequence reads: CASSQGLSREQYF. The CDR3 DNA reads TGTGCCAGCAGCCAAGGTCTGTCGAGGGAGCAGTACTTC.

This clonotype was detected only a few times. The V call is TRBV10-3, the J call TRBJ2-3, with no clear D. Per the germline V gene, CDR1 is ENHRY and CDR2 is SYGVKD. This CDR3 has 14 amino acids. V gave up 4 bases and J gave up 2 bases, with 10 bases separating them. This CDR3 reads CAISGSYLTDTQYF. The CDR3 region has the DNA TGTGCCATCAGTGGCTCCTACCTCACAGATACGCAGTATTTT.

The chain links TRBV7-2 to TRBJ2-7, with a tentative D call TRBD2 (6 bases). Germline CDR1 is SGHTA and CDR2 is FQGNSA. CDR3 size: 12 residues. Trimming pared 6 bases from V and 6 bases from J, leaving 12 bases between. CDR3 sequence reads: CASRRLGAEQYF. CDR3 bases: TGTGCCAGCAGAAGACTAGGCGCCGAGCAGTACTTC. Based on the CDR3 plus reference TRBV7-2 and TRBJ2-7, the full variable domain is GAGVSQSPSNKVTEKGKDVELRCDPISGHTALYWYRQSLGQGLEFLIYFQGNSAPDKSGLPSDRFSAERTGGSVSTLTIQRTQQEDSAVYLCASRRLGAEQYFGPGTRLTVT.

V and J are TRBV20-1 and TRBJ2-3, with 7 bases identical to TRBD1. Germline V gene data show CDR1 as DFQATT and CDR2 as SNEGSKA (reference sequence). The V segment lost 3 bases and the J segment 4 bases; nucleotides outside the gene matches: 7. The CDR3 consists of 14 residues. CDR3 amino acids: CSARRGLEADTQYF. In nucleotides, the CDR3 is TGCAGTGCTAGGAGGGGGCTAGAGGCAGATACGCAGTATTTT.

This clonotype has more than one count but fewer than ten. V gene TRBV9 combines with J gene TRBJ2-3; the D call may be TRBD1 or TRBD2 (5 bases each). The CDR3 consists of 15 residues. The V and J ends lost 0 bases and 2 bases respectively, with 10 bases between them. Germline values: CDR1 SGDLS, CDR2 YYNGEE. The CDR3 sequence: CASSVDGAHTDTQYF. Here the CDR3 DNA reads TGTGCCAGCAGCGTAGACGGGGCGCACACAGATACGCAGTATTTT. The whole variable domain, remainder taken from reference TRBV9 and TRBJ2-3, is DSGVTQTPKHLITATGQRVTLRCSPRSGDLSVYWYQQSLDQGLQFLIQYYNGEERAKGNILERFSAQQFPDLHSELNLSSLELGDSALYFCASSVDGAHTDTQYFGPGTRLTVL.

A few counts support this clonotype. This sequence joins TRBV14 and TRBJ2-5; 9 bases are a match to TRBD2. This CDR3 region has 17 residues. In germline, CDR1 is SGHDN, CDR2 FVKESK. V lost 1 base and J lost 4; bases outside the gene matches: 10. In DNA, the CDR3 is TGTGCCAGCAGCCAAGTGCTCTCTAGCGGGAATGTAGAGACCCAGTACTTC. Amino acids: CASSQVLSSGNVETQYF. The full variable domain, its missing parts supplied by reference TRBV14 and TRBJ2-5, is EAGVTQFPSHSVIEKGQTVTLRCDPISGHDNLYWYRRVMGKEIKFLLHFVKESKQDESGMPNNRFLAERTGGTYSTLKVQPAELEDSGVYFCASSQVLSSGNVETQYFGPGTRLLVL.

As to this clonotype: A much bigger clone sits one base away, suggesting this may be a read error. CDR3 nucleotide sequence: TGCGCCAGCAGGCGTGCGACTAGCGGGGGAAGTGAGCAGTTCTTC. Translating gives CASRRATSGGSEQFF. V and J are TRBV5-1 and TRBJ2-1; TRBD2 matches 12 bases. Losses at the gene ends were 5 bases for V and 9 bases for J; bases not matched to a gene: 9. This CDR3 is built from 15 residues. CDR1 and CDR2 from the germline V gene are SGHRS and YFSETQ.

This clonotype was recorded many times. The V and J genes are TRBV5-1 and TRBJ2-5, with unresolved D. Deletions cut 6 bases from V and 2 bases from J, with 14 bases between. Germline-derived CDR1 and CDR2 are SGHRS and YFSETQ. The CDR3 totals 14 residues. The CDR3 loop reads CASTPPLEQETQYF. The CDR3 nucleotides are TGCGCCAGCACGCCGCCCTTGGAACAAGAGACCCAGTACTTC.

As concerns this clonotype: Just one base apart from a much larger clone, this may be a read error. The gene calls are TRBV6-1 and TRBJ2-7; D not resolved. The CDR3 has 13 amino acids. CDR1 and CDR2 from the germline V gene are MNHNS and SASEGT. Between the trimmed V and J ends, which lost 3 bases and 7 bases, there was a span of 13 bases. CDR3 in amino acids: CASSEVGGNEQYF. CDR3 sequence (DNA): TGTGCCAGCAGTGAGGTAGGCGGCAATGAGCAGTACTTC.

This clonotype was counted between two and nine times. V usage is TRBV15 and J usage is TRBJ2-2; 9 positions match TRBD2. V lost 0 bases, J lost 8 bases, and 10 bases stayed unmatched. Germline V gene data show CDR1 as LNHNV and CDR2 as YYDKDF (reference sequence). The CDR3 consists of 17 residues. The CDR3 region is CATSRDKAGGSTGELFF. DNA for the CDR3: TGTGCCACCAGCAGAGATAAAGCGGGGGGTTCGACAGGGGAGCTGTTTTTT.

Ten or more counts support this clonotype. V is TRBV28 and J is TRBJ2-5; D is tentatively TRBD1 or TRBD2 (5 bases each). The V and J ends lost 7 bases and 11 bases respectively, with 23 bases between them. Germline-derived CDR1 and CDR2 are MDHEN and SYDVKM. This CDR3 is built from 14 residues. The CDR3 here is CASTLRTALGEQYF. DNA for the CDR3: TGTGCCAGCACCCTGCGTACGGCCTTGGGGGAGCAGTACTTC.

Turning to this clonotype: One end of the junction does not line up with germline, which may come from a read error. J is TRBJ2-3 and V is TRBV5-6, with TRBD2 matching over 14 bases. Germline V gene lookup returns CDR1 SGHDT and CDR2 YYEEEE. The CDR3 spans 16 residues. CDR3 sequence reads: CASHYPGLAGADTRYF. The CDR3 DNA sequence: TGTGCCAGCCATTACCCGGGACTAGCGGGAGCAGATACGCGGTATTTT.

V usage is TRBV7-9 and J usage is TRBJ2-1, with D uncertain. CDR3 length equals 13 residues. In germline, CDR1 is SEHNR, CDR2 FQNEAQ (reference sequence). V dropped 5 bases and J dropped 10 bases, with 15 bases sitting between them. The CDR3, as DNA: TGTGCCAGCAGCCGAGCGCAGTCCTACGAGCAGTTCTTC. Its protein product is CASSRAQSYEQFF.

This clonotype showed up just a few times. V gene TRBV20-1 combines with J gene TRBJ2-1, with 10 nucleotides matching TRBD2. The CDR3 totals 17 residues. The ends lost 0 bases at V and 8 bases at J; junction bases unmatched: 13. Germline CDR1 DFQATT, CDR2 SNEGSKA (reference sequence). The CDR3 DNA follows: TGCAGTGCTAGAGATGAGGTTGAGCGGGAGGGCCGGGATGAGCAGTTCTTC. Its protein is CSARDEVEREGRDEQFF.

In this sample, this clonotype turned up a few times. CDR3 DNA sequence: TGTGCCACCAGATCGGGAGGGGGGAACACCGGGGAGCTGTTTTTT. Protein: CATRSGGGNTGELFF. The chain is built from TRBV15 and TRBJ2-2; TRBD2 matches 8 bases. The V and J ends lost 6 bases and 1 base, in that order; junction bases with no gene match: 4. The CDR3 runs 15 residues. CDR1 and CDR2 from the germline V gene are LNHNV and YYDKDF (reference sequence).

This clonotype has a handful of counts. This rearrangement joins TRBV3-1 to TRBJ2-3, with D hard to call. This CDR3 spans 15 amino acids. Germline CDR1 LGHDT, CDR2 YNNKEL (reference sequence). With 1 base removed from V and 1 base from J, the gap between germline ends came to 9 bases. The DNA for the CDR3 is TGTGCCAGCAGCCAAGTGAGCCTCGGCACAGATACGCAGTATTTT. It is translated as CASSQVSLGTDTQYF.

This clonotype was recorded at least ten times. The rearrangement joins TRBV6-6 to TRBJ1-2; D unclear. Trimming pared 2 bases from V and 4 bases from J, leaving 8 bases between. Per the germline V gene, CDR1 is MNHNY and CDR2 is SVGAGI (reference sequence). The length of the CDR3 is 13 residues. CDR3 DNA: TGTGCCAGCAGTTACGAGGAAGGCTATGGCTACACCTTC. Encoded protein: CASSYEEGYGYTF.